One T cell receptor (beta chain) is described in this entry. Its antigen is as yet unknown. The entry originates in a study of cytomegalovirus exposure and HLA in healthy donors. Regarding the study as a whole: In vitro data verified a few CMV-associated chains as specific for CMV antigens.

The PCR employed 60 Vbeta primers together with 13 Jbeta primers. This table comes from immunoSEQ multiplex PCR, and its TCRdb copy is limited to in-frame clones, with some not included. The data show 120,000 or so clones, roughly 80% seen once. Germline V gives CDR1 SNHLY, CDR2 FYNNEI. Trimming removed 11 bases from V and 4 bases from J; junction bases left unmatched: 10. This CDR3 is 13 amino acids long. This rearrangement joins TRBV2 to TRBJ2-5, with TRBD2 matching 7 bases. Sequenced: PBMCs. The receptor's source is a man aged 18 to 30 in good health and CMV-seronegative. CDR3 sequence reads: CAGQRTRLETQYF. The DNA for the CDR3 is TGTGCCGGCCAAAGGACTAGACTAGAGACCCAGTACTTC.